This T cell receptor beta chain was recorded in a study of blood T cell repertoires in COVID-19. Trimming took off 3 bases at V and 6 bases at J, with 12 bases between the two ends. The CDR3 contains 14 residues. Germline assignment: CDR1 KGHSH and CDR2 LQKENI. The method was immunoSEQ multiplex PCR; TCRdb's version includes in-frame clones alone and lacks a portion of them. The sample carries some 100,000 clones, approximately 87% recorded once. Input material: peripheral blood. The chain couples TRBV18 to TRBJ1-5, with a possible D match to TRBD1 (6 bases). The origin of this receptor is a man in his 70s who had recovered from COVID-19. The CDR3 DNA follows: TGTGCCAGCTCACCGGGGGGGGCACTTCAGCCCCAGCATTTT. Translating it yields CASSPGGALQPQHF.